This TCR beta chain was found in a study of cytotoxic CD8 clonotypes in ibrutinib-treated CLL. The overall study: Among responders, approximately 24 were partial and 2 complete; after median approximately 70 months, about 15 stayed remitted and 12 progressed.

With cryopreserved PBMCs as the source, 1.5 to 2 micrograms of genomic DNA went to TCR beta libraries. The germline gives CDR1 SGHAT, CDR2 FQNNGV. CDR3 size: 17 residues. Germline trimming cut 5 bases from V and 4 bases from J; bases unmatched to any gene: 9. The intended depth for sequencing was 1 in 200,000 to 1 in 1 million T cells. This table comes from immunoSEQ multiplex PCR, and its TCRdb copy is limited to in-frame clones, with some not included. Among about 200,000 clones listed, approximately 70% were seen once. Comments on this clone: Its specificity is unknown.

Study results and limitations: Having risen at ibrutinib response, clonality had fallen back toward baseline by progression.

The chain couples TRBV11-2 to TRBJ2-5; 14 nucleotides line up with TRBD2. Source: PBMCs, taken after 12 months of ibrutinib treatment. The sequence derives from a human donor with chronic lymphocytic leukemia. The CDR3 reads CASSRGLAGGNRETQYF. The CDR3 DNA follows: TGTGCCAGCAGCCGAGGACTAGCGGGAGGTAATCGAGAGACCCAGTACTTC.